Each of the 17 T cell receptor beta chains below was sequenced from the same sample in a study of regulatory T cells in long-lasting Graves disease. HTBI primers from iRepertoire and Arm-PCR of CDR3 regions yielded the TCR beta libraries. TCRdb reprocessed the multiplex PCR reads with MiXCR, giving one entry per CDR3 protein. This sample carries 700,000 or so distinct CDR3 sequences, around 30% of them seen once, and the ten largest clones take about 42%. Time point given: persistent/refractory GD, antithyroid drugs over 5 years with positive TRAb. PBMCs were the source of the RNA used for TCR sequencing. Sequencing was performed on peripheral blood mononuclear cells (PBMCs), taken when the disease was refractory, from a patient treated with antithyroid drugs. The source of these receptors is a female donor with Graves disease.

This chain uses TRBV20-1 with TRBJ2-7; 7 nucleotides match TRBD1. V shed 0 bases and J 8 bases; nucleotides not matched to a gene: 10. Per the germline V gene, CDR1 is DFQATT and CDR2 is SNEGSKA (reference sequence). This CDR3 has 14 residues. For the CDR3, the DNA is TGCAGTGCTAGAGATAGGGGGCCCACGCCTCAGCAGTACTTC. Translating gives CSARDRGPTPQQYF.

The chain joins TRBV12-3 or TRBV12-4 to TRBJ2-7; tentative D call: TRBD2 (5 bases). The CDR3 spans 14 residues. The V end was cut by 6 bases, the J end by 1 base, with 13 bases between. CDR3 in amino acids: CASRPHLASYEQYF. CDR3 DNA: TGTGCCAGCAGGCCCCACCTAGCTTCCTACGAGCAGTACTTC.

The CDR3 DNA sequence: TGTGCCTGGAGTCCCGAACTGGGTTCACCCCTCCACTTT. This sequence encodes CAWSPELGSPLHF. This sequence joins TRBV30 and TRBJ1-6; D unclear. The CDR3 extends over 13 amino acids. Trimming removed 2 bases at V and 9 bases at J, with 11 bases between. Germline V gene data show CDR1 as GTSNPN and CDR2 as SVGIG (reference sequence).

This rearrangement joins TRBV2 to TRBJ2-4; perhaps TRBD2 as D (5 bases). This CDR3 contains 17 residues. From germline, CDR1 is SNHLY and CDR2 FYNNEI. Trimming took off 6 bases at V and 5 bases at J, with 23 bases between the two ends. CDR3 amino acids: CASRASRGRVLENIQYF. The DNA for the CDR3 is TGTGCCAGCAGGGCGTCCCGGGGTAGGGTTTTGGAAAACATTCAGTACTTC.

This clonotype was recorded many times. The chain links TRBV6-1 to TRBJ1-5, with D possibly being TRBD1 (5 bases). The CDR3 is made up of 17 amino acids. V was cut by 1 base and J by 0 bases, with 13 bases left in between. Germline values: CDR1 MNHNS, CDR2 SASEGT. CDR3 nucleotide sequence: TGTGCCAGCAGTGAAGGGGAAGGGGCTTATAGCAATCAGCCCCAGCATTTT. Amino acid sequence: CASSEGEGAYSNQPQHF.

In this sample, this clonotype turned up many times. The chain carries TRBV20-1 and TRBJ1-2; D perhaps matches TRBD1 (6 bases). CDR3 size: 13 residues. Germline CDR1 reads DFQATT; CDR2 reads SNEGSKA (reference sequence). The V end was cut by 1 base, the J end by 3 bases, with 9 bases between. CDR3 protein: CSARGRGDYGYTF. In DNA form, the CDR3 reads TGCAGTGCTAGAGGGAGGGGGGACTATGGCTACACCTTC.

There are a few counts of this clonotype. The CDR3 loop is CASRPSGGSGEAFF. In DNA, the CDR3 is TGTGCCAGCAGACCATCGGGGGGATCGGGTGAAGCTTTCTTT. The chain couples TRBV12-3 or TRBV12-4 to TRBJ1-1; D possibly corresponds to TRBD1 (5 bases). The V end lost 6 bases, the J end lost 7 bases, and 18 bases lay between the germline ends. The CDR3 is made up of 14 amino acids.

The chain joins TRBV7-3 to TRBJ1-2, with 7 nucleotides matching TRBD1. The CDR3 is made up of 15 amino acids. The ends lost 4 bases at V and 4 bases at J; junction bases unmatched: 9. The germline V gene has CDR1 SGHTA and CDR2 FQGTGA. CDR3 DNA sequence: TGTGCCAGCAGCTCCCGCGGGACAGCCCCCTATGGCTACACCTTC. Translation: CASSSRGTAPYGYTF.

This clonotype has a count of ten or more. V gene TRBV11-2 combines with J gene TRBJ2-5; D is perhaps TRBD1 (7 bases). In germline, CDR1 is SGHAT, CDR2 FQNNGV. V was trimmed by 9 bases and J by 2 bases, leaving 13 bases between them. The CDR3 runs to 13 residues. The CDR3 spells CASAGQTQETQYF. DNA of the CDR3: TGTGCCAGTGCGGGACAGACTCAAGAGACCCAGTACTTC.

Only a few counts were recorded for this clonotype. The V and J genes are TRBV7-9 and TRBJ2-2; D possibly corresponds to TRBD2 (6 bases). Germline V CDR1 and CDR2: SEHNR, FQNEAQ (reference sequence). Trimming shortened V by 5 bases and J by 3 bases, and 19 bases separated the two germline ends. The CDR3 runs 17 residues. CDR3 in amino acids: CASSRNPEGRHTGELFF. DNA of the CDR3: TGTGCCAGCAGCAGAAACCCGGAGGGCCGCCACACCGGGGAGCTGTTTTTT.

This clonotype came up a few times. The V and J genes are TRBV12-3 or TRBV12-4 and TRBJ1-2; D perhaps matches TRBD1 (6 bases). This CDR3 is built from 16 residues. Trimming pared 3 bases from V and 6 bases from J, leaving 20 bases between. CDR3 DNA: TGTGCCAGCAGTTTTTCCAGGGCCTCAGGGGTGAATGGCTACACCTTC. This encodes CASSFSRASGVNGYTF.

The rearrangement uses TRBV4-1 and TRBJ1-2; TRBD1 agrees at 7 bases. From germline, CDR1 is MGHRA and CDR2 YSYEKL. Trimming cost V 0 bases and J 4 bases; bases outside gene matches: 2. The CDR3 is made up of 14 amino acids. The CDR3 nucleotides are TGCGCCAGCAGCCAAGAGACAGGGCGCTATGGCTACACCTTC. Protein sequence: CASSQETGRYGYTF.

The CDR3 here is CASSLVAAAGVYGYTF. CDR3 nucleotides: TGTGCCAGCAGCTTAGTGGCGGCGGCAGGAGTATATGGCTACACCTTC. The chain employs TRBV11-3 and TRBJ1-2; D is unresolved. Deletions cut 1 base from V and 5 bases from J, with 17 bases between. The CDR3 loop spans 16 amino acids. Germline lookup yields CDR1 SGHNT and CDR2 YENEEA.

This chain uses TRBV9 with TRBJ1-2, with 9 bases fitting TRBD1. The length of the CDR3 is 13 residues. Germline loops: CDR1 SGDLS, CDR2 YYNGEE. V was clipped by 2 bases and J by 7 bases; unmatched bases: 3. This CDR3 reads CASSVGTGFGYTF. The CDR3 coding sequence is TGTGCCAGCAGCGTCGGGACAGGGTTTGGCTACACCTTC.

This chain joins TRBV6-5 and TRBJ2-5, with 15 bases matching TRBD2. Germline CDR1 and CDR2: MNHEY and SVGAGI. The V gene end was trimmed by 4 bases and the J gene end by 5 bases; junction bases not matched to a gene: 5. The CDR3 totals 16 residues. The CDR3 region is CASSFGLAGGPETQYF. The CDR3 bases are TGTGCCAGCAGTTTTGGACTAGCGGGAGGGCCCGAGACCCAGTACTTC.

This clonotype turned up a few times. The chain links TRBV7-3 to TRBJ2-5, with 8 nucleotides matching TRBD1. This CDR3 has 14 amino acids. Germline CDR1 SGHTA, CDR2 FQGTGA. V gave up 5 bases and J gave up 3 bases; unmatched junction bases: 5. This chain's CDR3 is CASSVGQGKETQYF. CDR3 nucleotide sequence: TGTGCCAGCAGCGTCGGACAGGGCAAAGAGACCCAGTACTTC. Full variable domain (outside the CDR3, taken from reference TRBV7-3 and TRBJ2-5): GAGVSQTPSNKVTEKGKYVELRCDPISGHTALYWYRQSLGQGPEFLIYFQGTGAADDSGLPNDRFFAVRPEGSVSTLKIQRTERGDSAVYLCASSVGQGKETQYFGPGTRLLVL.

This clonotype has more than one count but fewer than ten. The chain couples TRBV5-1 to TRBJ2-1; perhaps TRBD2 as D (6 bases). V was clipped by 6 bases and J by 4 bases, with 14 bases between them. The CDR3 runs to 14 residues. Germline V gives CDR1 SGHRS, CDR2 YFSETQ. As DNA, the CDR3 is TGCGCCAGCAAAGGAGGGCCTTCTTACAATGAGCAGTTCTTC. Its protein is CASKGGPSYNEQFF.